The clone carrying this T cell receptor (beta chain) was seen repeatedly, ten times or more. These data originate in a study of metastatic and nonmetastatic thyroid tumors. In the authors' methods: A classifier for distant metastasis in papillary thyroid cancer was constructed using CDR3 differences observed across clinicopathological groups. TCRdb recomputed clones from the PCR reads via MiXCR. Here the V and J calls rest on TCRdb's processing, not on the authors' analysis. Among around 12,000 clones listed, roughly an eighth were seen once. The V and J ends lost 5 bases and 10 bases, in that order; junction bases with no gene match: 8. The CDR3 runs 14 residues. CDR1 is SEHNR and CDR2 is FQNEAQ in the germline V gene (reference sequence). Each patient came to thyroid surgery without any prior treatment (of any kind).

Sequencing was carried out using blood. The chain uses TRBV7-9 and TRBJ1-4; 9 nucleotides match TRBD1. This clonotype was obtained from a female donor with papillary thyroid cancer or a benign thyroid nodule (not recorded which). Some clones in this sample may be carry-over from other donors' samples. CDR3: CASSPGQGSGKLFF. The CDR3 nucleotides are TGTGCCAGCAGCCCCGGACAGGGGTCTGGAAAACTGTTTTTT.